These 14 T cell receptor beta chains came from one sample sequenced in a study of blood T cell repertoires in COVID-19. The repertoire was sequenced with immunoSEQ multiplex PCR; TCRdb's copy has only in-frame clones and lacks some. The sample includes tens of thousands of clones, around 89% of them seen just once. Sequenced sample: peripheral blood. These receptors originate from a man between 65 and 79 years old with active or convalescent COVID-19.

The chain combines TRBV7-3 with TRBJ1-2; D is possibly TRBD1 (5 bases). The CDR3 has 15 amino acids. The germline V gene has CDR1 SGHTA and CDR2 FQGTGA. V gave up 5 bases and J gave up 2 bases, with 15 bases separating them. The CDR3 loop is CASSPQGGINYGYTF. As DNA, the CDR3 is TGTGCCAGCAGCCCGCAGGGCGGAATCAACTATGGCTACACCTTC.

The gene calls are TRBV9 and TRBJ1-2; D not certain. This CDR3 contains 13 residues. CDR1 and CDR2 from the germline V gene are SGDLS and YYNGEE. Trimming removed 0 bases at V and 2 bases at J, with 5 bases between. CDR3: CASSVAGNYGYTF. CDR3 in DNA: TGTGCCAGCAGCGTAGCCGGGAACTATGGCTACACCTTC.

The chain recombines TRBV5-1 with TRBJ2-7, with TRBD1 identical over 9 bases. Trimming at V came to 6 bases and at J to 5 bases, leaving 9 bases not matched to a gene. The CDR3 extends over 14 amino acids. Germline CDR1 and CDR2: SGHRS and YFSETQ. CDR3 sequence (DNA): TGCGCCAGCAAACCGGGACAGGGAGTCGACGAGCAGTACTTC. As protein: CASKPGQGVDEQYF.

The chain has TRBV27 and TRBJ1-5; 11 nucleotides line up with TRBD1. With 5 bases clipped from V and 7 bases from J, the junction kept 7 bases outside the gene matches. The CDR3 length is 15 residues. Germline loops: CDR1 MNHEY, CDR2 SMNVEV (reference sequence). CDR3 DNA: TGTGCCAGCAGTCTTGGACAGGGGGCGAACCAGCCCCAGCATTTT. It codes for CASSLGQGANQPQHF.

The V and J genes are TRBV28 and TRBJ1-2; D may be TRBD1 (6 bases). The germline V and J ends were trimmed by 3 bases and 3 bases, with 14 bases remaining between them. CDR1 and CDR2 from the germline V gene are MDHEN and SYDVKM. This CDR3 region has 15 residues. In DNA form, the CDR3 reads TGTGCCAGCAGTTTGGGGGGGGCAGGGGACTATGGCTACACCTTC. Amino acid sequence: CASSLGGAGDYGYTF.

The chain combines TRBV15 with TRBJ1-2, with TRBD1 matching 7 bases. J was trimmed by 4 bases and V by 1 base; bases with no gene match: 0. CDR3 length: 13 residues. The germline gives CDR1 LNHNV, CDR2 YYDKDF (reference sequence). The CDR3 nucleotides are TGTGCCACCAGCAGAGGACAGGGCTATGGCTACACCTTC. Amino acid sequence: CATSRGQGYGYTF.

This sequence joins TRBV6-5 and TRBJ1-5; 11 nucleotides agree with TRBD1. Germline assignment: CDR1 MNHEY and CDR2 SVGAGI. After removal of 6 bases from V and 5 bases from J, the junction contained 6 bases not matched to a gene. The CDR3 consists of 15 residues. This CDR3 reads CASSRTGGWDQPQHF. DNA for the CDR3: TGTGCCAGCAGCCGGACAGGGGGCTGGGATCAGCCCCAGCATTTT.

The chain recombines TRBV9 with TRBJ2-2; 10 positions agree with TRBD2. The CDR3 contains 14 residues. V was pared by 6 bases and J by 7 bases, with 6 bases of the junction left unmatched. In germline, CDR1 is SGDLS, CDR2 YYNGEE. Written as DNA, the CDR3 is TGTGCCAGCAAGCGGACTAGCGGAAACGGGGAGCTGTTTTTT. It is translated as CASKRTSGNGELFF.

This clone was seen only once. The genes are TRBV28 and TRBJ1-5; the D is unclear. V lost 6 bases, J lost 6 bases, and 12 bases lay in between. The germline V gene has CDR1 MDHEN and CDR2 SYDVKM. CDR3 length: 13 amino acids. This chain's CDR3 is CASRVGVTQPQHF. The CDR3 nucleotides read TGTGCCAGCAGAGTAGGAGTGACTCAGCCCCAGCATTTT.

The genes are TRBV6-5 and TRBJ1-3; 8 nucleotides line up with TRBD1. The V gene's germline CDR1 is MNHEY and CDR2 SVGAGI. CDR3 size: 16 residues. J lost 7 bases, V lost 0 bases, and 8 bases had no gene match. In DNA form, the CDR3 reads TGTGCCAGCAGTTACTCCGGACAGGGCAACGGGAACACCATATATTTT. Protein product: CASSYSGQGNGNTIYF.

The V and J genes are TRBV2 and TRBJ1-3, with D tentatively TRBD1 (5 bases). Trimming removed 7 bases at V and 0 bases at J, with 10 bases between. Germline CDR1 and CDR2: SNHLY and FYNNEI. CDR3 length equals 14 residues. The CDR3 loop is CASIRANSGNTIYF. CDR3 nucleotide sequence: TGTGCCAGCATCAGGGCCAACTCTGGAAACACCATATATTTT.

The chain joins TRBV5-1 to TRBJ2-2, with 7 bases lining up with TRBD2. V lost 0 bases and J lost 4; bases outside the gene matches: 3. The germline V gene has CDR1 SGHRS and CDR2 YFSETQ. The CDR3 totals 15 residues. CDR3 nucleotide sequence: TGCGCCAGCAGCTTGGCCGGGACTATCACCGGGGAGCTGTTTTTT. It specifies CASSLAGTITGELFF.

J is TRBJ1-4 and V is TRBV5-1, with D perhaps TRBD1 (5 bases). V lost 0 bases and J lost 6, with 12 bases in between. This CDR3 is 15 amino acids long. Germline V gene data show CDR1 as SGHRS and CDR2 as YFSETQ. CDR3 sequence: CASSLAQGSHEKLFF. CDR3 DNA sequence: TGCGCCAGCAGCTTGGCCCAGGGCTCCCATGAAAAACTGTTTTTT.

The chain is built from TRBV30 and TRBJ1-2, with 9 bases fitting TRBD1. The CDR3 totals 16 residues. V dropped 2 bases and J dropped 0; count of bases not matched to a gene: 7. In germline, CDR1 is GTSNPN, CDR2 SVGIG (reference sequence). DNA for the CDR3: TGTGCCTGGAGTTCACAGGGGGCCCCCTCTAACTATGGCTACACCTTC. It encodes CAWSSQGAPSNYGYTF. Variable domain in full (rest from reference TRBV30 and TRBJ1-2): SQTIHQWPATLVQPVGSPLSLECTVEGTSNPNLYWYRQAAGRGLQLLFYSVGIGQISSEVPQNLSASRPQDRQFILSSKKLLLSDSGFYLCAWSSQGAPSNYGYTFGSGTRLTVV.